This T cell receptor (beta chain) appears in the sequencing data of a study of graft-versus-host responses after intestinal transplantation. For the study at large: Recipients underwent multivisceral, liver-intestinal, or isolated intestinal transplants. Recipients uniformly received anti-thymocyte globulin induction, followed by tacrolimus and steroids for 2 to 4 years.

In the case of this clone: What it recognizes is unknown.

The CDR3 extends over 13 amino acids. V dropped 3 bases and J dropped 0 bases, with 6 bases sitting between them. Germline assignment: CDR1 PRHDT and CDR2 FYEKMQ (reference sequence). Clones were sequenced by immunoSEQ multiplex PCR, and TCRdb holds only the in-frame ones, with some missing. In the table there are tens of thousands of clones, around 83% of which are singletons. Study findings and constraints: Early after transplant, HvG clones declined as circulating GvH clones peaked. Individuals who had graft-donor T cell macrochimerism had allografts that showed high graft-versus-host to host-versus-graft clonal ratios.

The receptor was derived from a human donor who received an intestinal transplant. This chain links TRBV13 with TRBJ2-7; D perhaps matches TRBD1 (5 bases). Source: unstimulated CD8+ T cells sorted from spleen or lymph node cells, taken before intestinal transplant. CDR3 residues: CASSFRDSYEQYF. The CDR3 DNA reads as TGTGCCAGCAGCTTCAGGGACTCCTACGAGCAGTACTTC. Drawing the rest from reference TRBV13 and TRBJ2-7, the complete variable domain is AAGVIQSPRHLIKEKRETATLKCYPIPRHDTVYWYQQGPGQDPQFLISFYEKMQSDKGSIPDRFSAQQFSDYHSELNMSSLELGDSALYFCASSFRDSYEQYFGPGTRLTVT.